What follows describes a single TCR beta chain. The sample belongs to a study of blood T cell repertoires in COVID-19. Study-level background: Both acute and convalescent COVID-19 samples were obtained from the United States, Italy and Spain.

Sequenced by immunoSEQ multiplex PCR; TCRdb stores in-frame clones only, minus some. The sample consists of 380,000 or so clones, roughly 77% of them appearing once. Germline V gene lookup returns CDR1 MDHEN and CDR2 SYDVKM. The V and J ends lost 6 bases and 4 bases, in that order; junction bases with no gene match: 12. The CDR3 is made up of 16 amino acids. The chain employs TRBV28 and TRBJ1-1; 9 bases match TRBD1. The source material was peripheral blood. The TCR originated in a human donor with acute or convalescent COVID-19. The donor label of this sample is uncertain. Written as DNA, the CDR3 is TGTGCCAGCAGGGGAAGAAAGGGGACAGGGATCACTGAAGCTTTCTTT. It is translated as CASRGRKGTGITEAFF.